The 6 T cell receptor beta chains listed next were all sequenced from one sample in a study of regulatory T cells in long-lasting Graves disease. For TCR beta, libraries came from iRepertoire HTBI primers and Arm-PCR of CDR3 regions. TCRdb ran MiXCR on the multiplex PCR reads and lists one entry per CDR3 protein. The sample yields some 430,000 distinct CDR3 sequences, around a fifth seen once. Specified time point: persistent/refractory GD, antithyroid drugs over 5 years with positive TRAb. Making the TCR library involved RNA that had been extracted from PBMCs. Sample: peripheral blood mononuclear cells (PBMCs), taken when the disease was refractory, from a patient treated with antithyroid drugs. The origin of the receptors is a female donor with Graves disease.

In this sample, this clonotype turned up many times. The chain combines TRBV24-1 with TRBJ2-5; 9 bases match TRBD2. Trimming took 4 bases from V and 0 from J; bases not matched to a gene: 11. This CDR3 region has 18 residues. CDR1 is KGHDR and CDR2 is SFDVKD in the germline V gene. The CDR3 here is CATSEGGLAGTYQETQYF. Written as DNA, the CDR3 is TGTGCCACCAGTGAAGGAGGGCTAGCGGGGACGTACCAAGAGACCCAGTACTTC.

This clonotype was picked up many times. The chain recombines TRBV29-1 with TRBJ1-1; D is unclear. This CDR3 is 13 amino acids long. V was shortened by 2 bases and J by 0 bases, with 7 bases between the two germline ends. Germline V gives CDR1 SQVTM, CDR2 ANQGSEA. The CDR3 sequence: CSVEKLMNTEAFF. For the CDR3, the DNA is TGCAGCGTTGAAAAGTTGATGAACACTGAAGCTTTCTTT.

The V gene is TRBV20-1, the J gene TRBJ2-3; 7 nucleotides line up with TRBD2. The trim removed 2 bases at V and 1 base at J, leaving 0 bases unmatched. This CDR3 contains 13 residues. Per germline, CDR1 DFQATT and CDR2 SNEGSKA (reference sequence). CDR3 amino acids: CSARLAGTDTQYF. As DNA, the CDR3 is TGCAGTGCTAGACTAGCGGGCACAGATACGCAGTATTTT.

In this sample, this clonotype turned up many times. V is TRBV12-3 or TRBV12-4 and J is TRBJ1-1; a possible D gene is TRBD1 (5 bases). This CDR3 has 13 amino acids. V gave up 6 bases and J gave up 5 bases, with 13 bases separating them. The DNA for the CDR3 is TGTGCCAGCAGAGCCGGGGGGTGGACTGAAGCTTTCTTT. Amino acids: CASRAGGWTEAFF.

The genes are TRBV5-6 and TRBJ1-1, with D possibly TRBD1 on 5 matching bases. Germline values: CDR1 SGHDT, CDR2 YYEEEE. Trimming cost V 7 bases and J 1 base, with 14 bases left between them. CDR3 length: 14 amino acids. The CDR3 region is CASRRGTGNTEAFF. DNA for the CDR3: TGTGCCAGCCGCCGCGGGACGGGGAACACTGAAGCTTTCTTT.

This rearrangement joins TRBV30 to TRBJ2-7; tentative D call: TRBD2 (5 bases). This CDR3 is 11 amino acids long. Looked up from germline, CDR1 is GTSNPN and CDR2 is SVGIG (reference sequence). V was shortened by 3 bases and J by 7 bases, with 10 bases between the two germline ends. CDR3 DNA sequence: TGTGCCTGGAGGAGGGCCGGGGAGCAGTACTTC. Residues: CAWRRAGEQYF.